These 12 T cell receptor beta chains share one sample of origin, sequenced in a study of ipilimumab plus nivolumab after autologous stem cell transplantation. Clones were read by immunoSEQ multiplex PCR, and TCRdb kept only the in-frame ones, dropping some. The sample carries about 13,000 clones, less than 80% recorded once. Here the sequenced sample was PBMCs, taken in a trial of ipilimumab plus nivolumab as post-transplant consolidation. Receptors were obtained from a male donor with diffuse large B-cell lymphoma.

This clone was observed a few times. The chain employs TRBV2 and TRBJ2-7, with D possibly being TRBD1 (5 bases). The CDR3 has 13 amino acids. V lost 7 bases, J lost 6 bases, and 16 bases lay in between. Germline V gene sequence: CDR1 SNHLY, CDR2 FYNNEI. CDR3 residues: CASNLGAVAEQYF. In nucleotides, the CDR3 is TGTGCCAGCAATTTAGGGGCGGTAGCCGAGCAGTACTTC.

The chain couples TRBV2 to TRBJ2-7, with unresolved D. CDR1 is SNHLY and CDR2 is FYNNEI in the germline V gene. V lost 7 bases and J lost 0, with 13 bases in between. This CDR3 has 14 amino acids. The CDR3 region is CASMSDGASYEQYF. The CDR3 nucleotides read TGTGCCAGCATGAGCGACGGTGCCTCCTACGAGCAGTACTTC.

The gene calls are TRBV7-9 and TRBJ2-5; 10 bases fit TRBD2. The J call may not be correct, given that the DNA end is closer to TRBJ2-7. Germline V gives CDR1 SEHNR, CDR2 FQNEAQ (reference sequence). This CDR3 has 16 residues. Here the CDR3 DNA reads TGTGCCAGCAGCTTTTCGGGAACTAGCGGGATATACGAGCAGTACTTC. Translated, it gives CASSFSGTSGIYEQYF.

The chain couples TRBV29-1 to TRBJ2-7; unclear D gene. Trimming took off 3 bases at V and 3 bases at J, with 9 bases between the two ends. Per the germline V gene, CDR1 is SQVTM and CDR2 is ANQGSEA. The length of the CDR3 is 12 residues. The CDR3 nucleotides are TGCAGCGTTGAGGGCCAGAACTACGAGCAGTACTTC. Amino acid sequence: CSVEGQNYEQYF.

The rearrangement joins TRBV9 to TRBJ2-1, with D perhaps matching TRBD2 (5 bases). Germline loops: CDR1 SGDLS, CDR2 YYNGEE. Trimming removed 3 bases from V and 6 bases from J, with 16 bases in between. This CDR3 has 15 amino acids. CDR3 nucleotide sequence: TGTGCCAGCAGCGCGCCTCAAGGACTGGCCAATGAGCAGTTCTTC. Amino acid sequence: CASSAPQGLANEQFF.

V gene TRBV5-8 combines with J gene TRBJ2-5; 9 bases line up with TRBD2. The junction had 11 bases not matched to a gene; V was cut back by 1 base and J by 10 bases. Germline CDR1 reads SGHTS; CDR2 reads YDEGEE. The length of the CDR3 is 15 residues. CDR3 bases: TGTGCCAGCAGCTTGTGGGCTAGCGGGGTCCTGGGCCAGTACTTC. This codes for CASSLWASGVLGQYF.

This clone showed up just a few times. The CDR3 protein is CASSDFRERYEQYF. CDR3 nucleotide sequence: TGTGCCAGCAGTGATTTCCGGGAGAGATACGAGCAGTACTTC. The chain combines TRBV2 with TRBJ2-7, with D tentatively TRBD2 (6 bases). Looked up from germline, CDR1 is SNHLY and CDR2 is FYNNEI. The CDR3 loop spans 14 amino acids. The V end lost 3 bases, the J end lost 4 bases, and 13 bases lay between the germline ends.

V usage is TRBV5-6 and J usage is TRBJ2-5; D unresolved. The CDR3 extends over 14 amino acids. Germline V gene lookup returns CDR1 SGHDT and CDR2 YYEEEE. The V and J ends lost 4 bases and 1 base respectively, with 11 bases between them. The CDR3 reads CASSASGAQETQYF. CDR3 nucleotides: TGTGCCAGCAGCGCATCGGGTGCCCAAGAGACCCAGTACTTC. The full variable domain, completed using reference TRBV5-6 and TRBJ2-5, is DAGVTQSPTHLIKTRGQQVTLRCSPKSGHDTVSWYQQALGQGPQFIFQYYEEEERQRGNFPDRFSGHQFPNYSSELNVNALLLGDSALYLCASSASGAQETQYFGPGTRLLVL.

The DNA for the CDR3 is TGTGCCAGCACCCGAGGGGATCGACCGGCTAATGAAAAACTGTTTTTT. This codes for CASTRGDRPANEKLFF. This sequence joins TRBV5-8 and TRBJ1-4; TRBD1 might be the D (5 bases). Trimming cost V 6 bases and J 3 bases, with 18 bases left between them. The CDR3 extends over 16 amino acids. Germline values: CDR1 SGHTS, CDR2 YDEGEE.

The chain employs TRBV7-6 and TRBJ2-3, with 14 bases that match TRBD2. Germline V gene data show CDR1 as SGHVS and CDR2 as FNYEAQ. The CDR3 is made up of 17 amino acids. V was clipped by 5 bases and J by 4 bases; unmatched bases: 8. CDR3 DNA sequence: TGTGCCAGCAGCATGGGACTAGCGGGAGTTGGCGCAGATACGCAGTATTTT. It yields the protein CASSMGLAGVGADTQYF.

The chain uses TRBV19 and TRBJ2-7; 14 positions match TRBD2. This CDR3 contains 18 residues. After removal of 7 bases from V and 2 bases from J, the junction contained 13 bases not matched to a gene. The V gene's germline CDR1 is LNHDA and CDR2 SQIVND (reference sequence). For the CDR3, the DNA is TGTGCCAGTATTAAGGGGACTAGCGGGGGAGGCCGGACCTACGAGCAGTACTTC. As protein: CASIKGTSGGGRTYEQYF.

The V call is TRBV5-5, the J call TRBJ2-3; D is ambiguous. Germline V lookup: CDR1 SGHKS, CDR2 YYEKEE (reference sequence). The CDR3 extends over 14 amino acids. Trimming pared 1 base from V and 3 bases from J, leaving 9 bases between. The CDR3 DNA sequence: TGTGCCAGCAGCTTGTCTGAACTAACAGATACGCAGTATTTT. It is translated as CASSLSELTDTQYF.